Listed below are T cell receptor beta chains from one sample, sequenced in a study of regulatory T cells in long-lasting Graves disease. One entry per CDR3 protein, called by TCRdb with MiXCR from the multiplex PCR reads. The sample lists some 440,000 distinct CDR3 sequences; roughly 20% were seen once. The specimen comprised peripheral blood mononuclear cells (PBMCs), sampled when the disease was refractory, from a patient treated with antithyroid drugs. All receptors come from a female donor with Graves disease. The CDR3 runs from the conserved cysteine through the conserved F or W. The order of the fields is V gene, J gene, CDR3 length, D gene, clone size, CDR3 protein, CDR3 DNA. A D gene is named only where the DNA matches it firmly. Some rows mark clone size as missing; the rest say once, few, many or name a class of expanded clone.

V gene: TRBV4-3; J gene: TRBJ2-7; CDR3 length: 15; D gene: TRBD2; clone size: few; CDR3 protein: CASSQVAGVRYEQYF; CDR3 DNA: TGCGCCAGCAGCCAAGTGGCGGGAGTGCGCTACGAGCAGTACTTC
V gene: TRBV18; J gene: TRBJ2-3; CDR3 length: 13; D gene: .; clone size: .; CDR3 protein: CASSRRRTDTQYF; CDR3 DNA: TGTGCCAGCTCACGTAGGAGGACAGATACGCAGTATTTT
V gene: TRBV28; J gene: TRBJ2-7; CDR3 length: 15; D gene: TRBD2; clone size: .; CDR3 protein: CASRQAGTSHYEQYF; CDR3 DNA: TGTGCCAGCAGGCAAGCAGGGACTAGCCACTACGAGCAGTACTTC
V gene: TRBV6-2/TRBV6-3; J gene: TRBJ1-2; CDR3 length: 15; D gene: .; clone size: many; CDR3 protein: CASSSHRLDNYGYTF; CDR3 DNA: TGTGCCAGCAGTTCCCACAGGCTGGATAACTATGGCTACACCTTC
V gene: TRBV19; J gene: TRBJ1-1; CDR3 length: 15; D gene: .; clone size: .; CDR3 protein: CASRKQGRDLAEAFF; CDR3 DNA: TGTGCCAGTAGAAAACAGGGAAGGGATTTGGCTGAAGCTTTCTTT
V gene: TRBV6-1; J gene: TRBJ2-7; CDR3 length: 15; D gene: TRBD1; clone size: few; CDR3 protein: CASSELVQGAEEQYF; CDR3 DNA: TGTGCCAGCAGTGAACTGGTCCAGGGGGCGGAAGAGCAGTACTTC
V gene: TRBV28; J gene: TRBJ1-1; CDR3 length: 14; D gene: TRBD1; clone size: many; CDR3 protein: CASSFQGVYTEAFF; CDR3 DNA: TGTGCCAGCAGTTTCCAGGGGGTCTACACTGAAGCTTTCTTT
V gene: TRBV11-2; J gene: TRBJ2-5; CDR3 length: 15; D gene: TRBD1; clone size: .; CDR3 protein: CASSRTDRGRETQYF; CDR3 DNA: TGTGCCAGCAGCCGTACCGACAGGGGGCGAGAAACCCAGTACTTC
V gene: TRBV7-9; J gene: TRBJ2-5; CDR3 length: 15; D gene: .; clone size: many; CDR3 protein: CASIQTGFSQETQYF; CDR3 DNA: TGTGCCAGCATCCAAACAGGGTTTTCCCAAGAGACCCAGTACTTC
V gene: TRBV14; J gene: TRBJ1-1; CDR3 length: 13; D gene: .; clone size: .; CDR3 protein: CASSPKMDRVAFF; CDR3 DNA: TGTGCCAGCAGCCCTAAGATGGACCGAGTAGCTTTCTTT
V gene: TRBV20-1; J gene: TRBJ2-7; CDR3 length: 15; D gene: TRBD2; clone size: few; CDR3 protein: CSARSVAGGLNEQYF; CDR3 DNA: TGCAGTGCTAGGAGTGTAGCGGGAGGGCTCAACGAGCAGTACTTC
V gene: TRBV15; J gene: TRBJ2-7; CDR3 length: 15; D gene: TRBD1; clone size: .; CDR3 protein: CATSKYRQGSHEQYF; CDR3 DNA: TGTGCCACCAGCAAGTACCGACAGGGTTCCCACGAGCAGTACTTC
V gene: TRBV28; J gene: TRBJ2-7; CDR3 length: 14; D gene: TRBD1; clone size: many; CDR3 protein: CASSDRGYAYEQYF; CDR3 DNA: TGTGCCAGCAGTGACAGGGGCTATGCCTACGAGCAGTACTTC
V gene: TRBV29-1; J gene: TRBJ1-1; CDR3 length: 13; D gene: .; clone size: few; CDR3 protein: CSVETGLNTEAFF; CDR3 DNA: TGCAGCGTTGAAACGGGTCTGAACACTGAAGCTTTCTTT
V gene: TRBV5-8; J gene: TRBJ1-2; CDR3 length: 14; D gene: .; clone size: few; CDR3 protein: CASSLGAGVYGYTF; CDR3 DNA: TGTGCCAGCAGCTTGGGGGCCGGGGTATACGGCTACACCTTC
V gene: TRBV5-1; J gene: TRBJ2-2; CDR3 length: 16; D gene: .; clone size: few; CDR3 protein: CASSFPAGSNTGELFF; CDR3 DNA: TGCGCCAGCAGCTTTCCGGCGGGATCGAACACCGGGGAGCTGTTTTTT
V gene: TRBV7-3; J gene: TRBJ2-7; CDR3 length: 13; D gene: TRBD2; clone size: .; CDR3 protein: CASSDTGGTRQHF; CDR3 DNA: TGTGCCAGCAGCGACACGGGGGGTACGAGGCAGCACTTC
V gene: TRBV27; J gene: TRBJ2-7; CDR3 length: 14; D gene: .; clone size: many; CDR3 protein: CASSSLAASYEQYF; CDR3 DNA: TGTGCCAGCAGTTCACTAGCTGCGTCCTACGAGCAGTACTTC
V gene: TRBV7-9; J gene: TRBJ1-1; CDR3 length: 12; D gene: .; clone size: .; CDR3 protein: CASSPKRTEAFF; CDR3 DNA: TGTGCCAGCAGCCCAAAGCGGACTGAAGCTTTCTTT
V gene: TRBV6-1; J gene: TRBJ1-4; CDR3 length: 15; D gene: TRBD1; clone size: .; CDR3 protein: CASGSYRGLGEKLFF; CDR3 DNA: TGTGCCAGCGGATCCTACAGGGGGTTAGGAGAAAAACTGTTTTTT
V gene: TRBV7-2; J gene: TRBJ2-7; CDR3 length: 13; D gene: .; clone size: many; CDR3 protein: CASSLAAAKEQYF; CDR3 DNA: TGTGCCAGCAGCTTAGCTGCGGCTAAGGAGCAGTACTTC
V gene: TRBV5-6; J gene: TRBJ2-7; CDR3 length: 15; D gene: .; clone size: few; CDR3 protein: CASRGARDTTYEQYF; CDR3 DNA: TGTGCCAGCAGGGGGGCGCGGGACACGACCTACGAGCAGTACTTC
V gene: TRBV6-2/TRBV6-3; J gene: TRBJ1-4; CDR3 length: 15; D gene: .; clone size: .; CDR3 protein: CASSSGTFKGEKLFF; CDR3 DNA: TGTGCCAGCAGTTCCGGGACTTTTAAGGGCGAAAAACTGTTTTTT
V gene: TRBV27; J gene: TRBJ2-2; CDR3 length: 15; D gene: TRBD1; clone size: many; CDR3 protein: CASGTGTGATGELFF; CDR3 DNA: TGTGCCAGCGGAACCGGGACAGGGGCCACCGGGGAGCTGTTTTTT
V gene: TRBV18; J gene: TRBJ2-5; CDR3 length: 15; D gene: TRBD2; clone size: .; CDR3 protein: CASSPGLAGYETQYF; CDR3 DNA: TGTGCCAGCTCACCAGGACTAGCGGGCTACGAGACCCAGTACTTC
V gene: TRBV13; J gene: TRBJ2-7; CDR3 length: 18; D gene: TRBD1; clone size: .; CDR3 protein: CASSLSRLRQGWRYEQYF; CDR3 DNA: TGTGCCAGCAGCCTCTCACGTCTTCGACAGGGCTGGAGGTACGAGCAGTACTTC
V gene: TRBV12-3/TRBV12-4; J gene: TRBJ1-1; CDR3 length: 16; D gene: .; clone size: many; CDR3 protein: CASSLGGLGKNTEAFF; CDR3 DNA: TGTGCCAGCAGTTTAGGAGGGCTTGGAAAGAACACTGAAGCTTTCTTT
V gene: TRBV7-2; J gene: TRBJ2-1; CDR3 length: 12; D gene: .; clone size: .; CDR3 protein: CASSLANNEQFF; CDR3 DNA: TGTGCCAGCAGCTTAGCGAATAATGAGCAGTTCTTC
V gene: TRBV10-3; J gene: TRBJ1-1; CDR3 length: 14; D gene: TRBD1; clone size: many; CDR3 protein: CAINRQGVNTEAFF; CDR3 DNA: TGTGCCATCAACCGACAGGGAGTGAACACTGAAGCTTTCTTT
V gene: TRBV2; J gene: TRBJ2-6; CDR3 length: 17; D gene: .; clone size: .; CDR3 protein: CASSERSGRSGANVLTF; CDR3 DNA: TGTGCCAGCAGTGAGCGGTCAGGGCGGTCCGGGGCCAACGTCCTGACTTTC